Following are 28 T cell receptor beta chains from one sample sequenced in a study of response to subunit inactivated influenza vaccine (dated by TCRdb to 2017 to 2018). Library prep was done by RT-PCR. The sequencer listed for this sample is Illumina HiSeq 2500. The public reads were reprocessed in TCRdb via fastp at Q25 and MiXCR, keeping in-frame beta chains. Identical CDR3 proteins give one entry, which carries the most common genes and DNA. In all, the sample holds some 300,000 distinct CDR3 sequences, and roughly 22% of those were seen once. The ten largest make up 9% to 12% of the sample. The input for sequencing was PBMCs from blood, taken about 20 months after vaccination. All receptors come from a man aged 45-69 years who received an inactivated influenza vaccine. Donor details come from another sample of the same person, matched by shared clones.

This chain joins TRBV4-2 and TRBJ2-3; 13 positions agree with TRBD2. Germline V gene sequence: CDR1 LGHNA, CDR2 YNFKEQ. The CDR3 has 16 amino acids. V lost 4 bases to trimming and J lost 2 bases; unmatched junction nucleotides: 3. The CDR3 bases are TGTGCCAGCAGCCGAGGACTAGCGGGAGACACAGATACGCAGTATTTT. Translated, it gives CASSRGLAGDTDTQYF.

This clonotype has just one count. The chain has TRBV4-1 and TRBJ2-7; D ambiguous. CDR1 is MGHRA, CDR2 YSYEKL, per germline. The CDR3 contains 15 residues. Trimming pared 0 bases from V and 2 bases from J, leaving 11 bases between. The CDR3 loop is CASSQDLGTTYEQYF. The CDR3 DNA reads as TGCGCCAGCAGCCAAGATTTGGGCACCACCTACGAGCAGTACTTC.

This clonotype has a single count. At one end, the junction sequence differs from germline, possibly due to a read error. This chain links TRBV2 with TRBJ1-5, with a possible D match to TRBD1 (5 bases). Germline loops: CDR1 SNHLY, CDR2 FYNNEI. The CDR3 spans 13 residues. Here the CDR3 reads CASRSQDNRPQHF. The DNA for the CDR3 is TGTGCCAGCAGATCACAGGACAATCGGCCCCAGCATTTT.

The J gene is TRBJ2-2, the V gene TRBV5-1, with D hard to call. Between the trimmed V and J ends, which lost 1 base and 5 bases, there was a span of 12 bases. Germline lookup yields CDR1 SGHRS and CDR2 YFSETQ. The CDR3 sequence is 15 residues long. CDR3 in amino acids: CASSLYQRGTGELFF. CDR3 sequence (DNA): TGCGCCAGCAGCTTGTACCAGCGTGGGACCGGGGAGCTGTTTTTT.

The rearrangement uses TRBV6-5 and TRBJ2-7, with D unresolved. V shed 0 bases and J shed 2 bases, with 17 bases lying between them. The CDR3 contains 17 residues. Germline V gene lookup returns CDR1 MNHEY and CDR2 SVGAGI. The CDR3 DNA sequence: TGTGCCAGCAGTTACTCGATTCTGGCAGCCGAAACCTACGAGCAGTACTTC. Its protein product is CASSYSILAAETYEQYF.

The chain combines TRBV2 with TRBJ2-1; TRBD2 aligns across 12 bases. The CDR3 covers 17 residues. CDR1 and CDR2 from the germline V gene are SNHLY and FYNNEI. The ends lost 3 bases at V and 3 bases at J; junction bases unmatched: 6. The CDR3 DNA reads as TGTGCCAGCAGTGACACTAGCGGGGGGCCTCACTACAATGAGCAGTTCTTC. This codes for CASSDTSGGPHYNEQFF.

The chain couples TRBV5-1 to TRBJ2-4; D might be TRBD1 (6 bases). V lost 0 bases and J lost 0, with 19 bases in between. The CDR3 extends over 19 amino acids. Germline assignment: CDR1 SGHRS and CDR2 YFSETQ. CDR3 in amino acids: CASSLAGAGADLAKNIQYF. DNA for the CDR3: TGCGCCAGCAGCTTGGCCGGGGCAGGGGCGGATCTAGCCAAAAACATTCAGTACTTC.

This clonotype was counted at least ten times. V usage is TRBV7-2 and J usage is TRBJ1-5; D ambiguous. V was shortened by 2 bases and J by 3 bases, with 5 bases between the two germline ends. The CDR3 spans 13 residues. The V gene's germline CDR1 is SGHTA and CDR2 FQGNSA. Here the CDR3 reads CASSLTINQPQHF. Here the CDR3 DNA reads TGTGCCAGCAGCTTAACGATCAATCAGCCCCAGCATTTT.

In this sample, this clonotype turned up a few times. V usage is TRBV28 and J usage is TRBJ1-5, with D possibly matching TRBD1 (5 bases). Germline loops: CDR1 MDHEN, CDR2 SYDVKM. V shed 6 bases and J shed 2 bases, with 11 bases lying between them. The CDR3 runs to 14 residues. CDR3 nucleotides: TGTGCCAGCAGGACAGATGGTGGCAATCAGCCCCAGCATTTT. It specifies CASRTDGGNQPQHF.

The chain recombines TRBV20-1 with TRBJ2-7; D is unclear. There are 14 residues in the CDR3. Germline assignment: CDR1 DFQATT and CDR2 SNEGSKA (reference sequence). V was trimmed by 0 bases and J by 2 bases, leaving 11 bases between them. The CDR3 DNA follows: TGCAGTGCTAGAGATGGTGTAGGAACCTACGAGCAGTACTTC. Its translation is CSARDGVGTYEQYF.

The V and J genes are TRBV29-1 and TRBJ2-3; TRBD1 agrees at 8 bases. The CDR3 is 14 residues long. The ends lost 6 bases at V and 3 bases at J; junction bases unmatched: 8. Germline CDR1 is SQVTM and CDR2 is ANQGSEA. CDR3: CSVRTGRTTDTQYF. The CDR3 bases are TGCAGCGTCCGGACAGGGCGGACAACAGATACGCAGTATTTT.

This clonotype was observed at least ten times. CDR3 region: CASSFGGGTDTQYF. CDR3 nucleotide sequence: TGTGCCAGCAGTTTTGGCGGGGGAACAGATACGCAGTATTTT. The chain joins TRBV12-3 or TRBV12-4 to TRBJ2-3; TRBD2 agrees at 7 bases. V shed 3 bases, J shed 3 bases, and the junction held 3 bases outside the gene matches. The length of the CDR3 is 14 residues.

In its sample, this clonotype was seen many times. The chain couples TRBV5-8 to TRBJ1-2; 7 nucleotides align to TRBD1. Germline V gene data show CDR1 as SGHTS and CDR2 as YDEGEE. The length of the CDR3 is 15 residues. Trimming at V came to 0 bases and at J to 3 bases, leaving 5 bases not matched to a gene. The CDR3 coding sequence is TGTGCCAGCAGCTTGGTCCGGACAGGTGACTATGGCTACACCTTC. It translates to CASSLVRTGDYGYTF.

This clonotype was found many times. V gene TRBV12-3 or TRBV12-4 combines with J gene TRBJ1-1, with D possibly being TRBD1 (6 bases). Trimming left V 5 bases short and J 1 base short, with 11 bases between. The CDR3 extends over 14 amino acids. CDR3 nucleotides: TGTGCCAGCAGTCACAGGGCCGAGAACACTGAAGCTTTCTTT. Its translation: CASSHRAENTEAFF.

The chain links TRBV7-9 to TRBJ2-2; D is perhaps TRBD1 (6 bases). The germline V and J ends were trimmed by 4 bases and 3 bases, with 15 bases remaining between them. Germline CDR1 is SEHNR and CDR2 is FQNEAQ (reference sequence). The CDR3 is made up of 16 amino acids. As DNA, the CDR3 is TGTGCCAGCAGCTCAAGACAAGGGGGATACACCGGGGAGCTGTTTTTT. It specifies CASSSRQGGYTGELFF.

This clonotype has ten or more counts. The V and J genes are TRBV7-2 and TRBJ1-2; TRBD1 might be the D (5 bases). In germline, CDR1 is SGHTA, CDR2 FQGNSA. Trimming left V 5 bases short and J 0 bases short, with 7 bases between. The CDR3 is 13 residues long. The chain's CDR3 is CASSPDTNYGYTF. CDR3 bases: TGTGCCAGCAGCCCGGACACTAACTATGGCTACACCTTC. Variable domain in full (rest from reference TRBV7-2 and TRBJ1-2): GAGVSQSPSNKVTEKGKDVELRCDPISGHTALYWYRQSLGQGLEFLIYFQGNSAPDKSGLPSDRFSAERTGGSVSTLTIQRTQQEDSAVYLCASSPDTNYGYTFGSGTRLTVV.

The chain recombines TRBV28 with TRBJ1-2; 11 bases map to TRBD1. V lost 5 bases and J lost 4; bases outside the gene matches: 6. The CDR3 extends over 15 amino acids. CDR1 and CDR2 from the germline V gene are MDHEN and SYDVKM. DNA for the CDR3: TGTGCCAGCAGTCTGGGGGGACAGGGGGTCTATGGCTACACCTTC. As protein: CASSLGGQGVYGYTF.

In its sample, this clonotype was seen a few times. The V and J genes are TRBV21-1 and TRBJ1-5; the D segment call TRBD1 is taken from the table without a DNA check. TRBV21-1 constitutes a pseudogene. The CDR3 length is 16 residues. CDR3 in DNA: TGTGCCAGCAGCAAACTTTATGAATCCGGGTTGCAGCCCCAGCATTTT. Translation gives CASSKLYESGLQPQHF.

The chain employs TRBV6-2 or TRBV6-3 and TRBJ2-3; TRBD2 agrees at 10 bases. Germline V lookup: CDR1 MNHEY, CDR2 SVGEGT. The CDR3 totals 15 residues. J gave up 1 base and V 6 bases, and 4 bases lay outside the gene matches. The chain's CDR3 is CASRVTSGGTDTQYF. Here the CDR3 DNA reads TGTGCCAGCAGGGTAACTAGCGGGGGCACAGATACGCAGTATTTT.

The J gene is TRBJ2-5, the V gene TRBV7-3, with 7 bases fitting TRBD1. Per germline, CDR1 SGHTA and CDR2 FQGTGA. The J segment lost 1 base and the V segment lost 2 bases, leaving 7 bases of the junction unmatched. This CDR3 contains 16 residues. The chain's CDR3 is CASSLGQAPFQETQYF. DNA for the CDR3: TGTGCCAGCAGCTTAGGACAGGCTCCCTTCCAAGAGACCCAGTACTTC.

This clonotype has more than one count but fewer than ten. The genes are TRBV6-1 and TRBJ1-2; weak D call: TRBD1 (6 bases). Germline V gene lookup returns CDR1 MNHNS and CDR2 SASEGT. The CDR3 runs to 15 residues. V gave up 6 bases and J gave up 0 bases, with 14 bases separating them. The CDR3 reads CASRPPGTTNYGYTF. DNA of the CDR3: TGTGCCAGCAGACCCCCCGGGACAACTAACTATGGCTACACCTTC.

The gene calls are TRBV5-1 and TRBJ2-6; D is unclear. The length of the CDR3 is 15 residues. The germline V gene has CDR1 SGHRS and CDR2 YFSETQ. V shed 1 base and J shed 0 bases, with 5 bases lying between them. As DNA, the CDR3 is TGCGCCAGCAGCTTGTCTGTCTCTGGGGCCAACGTCCTGACTTTC. This encodes CASSLSVSGANVLTF. The complete variable domain, with remaining parts taken from reference TRBV5-1 and TRBJ2-6, reads KAGVTQTPRYLIKTRGQQVTLSCSPISGHRSVSWYQQTPGQGLQFLFEYFSETQRNKGNFPGRFSGRQFSNSRSEMNVSTLELGDSALYLCASSLSVSGANVLTFGAGSRLTVL.

Only a few counts were recorded for this clonotype. The chain has TRBV20-1 and TRBJ2-4; D gene ambiguous. This CDR3 comprises 13 residues. The germline V gene has CDR1 DFQATT and CDR2 SNEGSKA (reference sequence). Between the trimmed V and J ends, which lost 3 bases and 1 base, there was a span of 7 bases. The CDR3 nucleotides read TGCAGTGCTAGTCTGGGGGCCAAAAACATTCAGTACTTC. Translating it yields CSASLGAKNIQYF.

V gene TRBV15 combines with J gene TRBJ1-5; maybe TRBD1 (6 bases). Germline V gene sequence: CDR1 LNHNV, CDR2 YYDKDF (reference sequence). The CDR3 is made up of 13 amino acids. Trimming took off 2 bases at V and 5 bases at J, with 7 bases between the two ends. This chain's CDR3 is CATSRPGDQPQHF. CDR3 coding DNA: TGTGCCACCAGCAGACCAGGGGATCAGCCCCAGCATTTT.

The table lists this clonotype with a count of one. CDR3 coding DNA: TGTGCCAGCAGTTTATCGAACGGGCCTGGGGCCAACGTCCTGACTTTC. Its protein is CASSLSNGPGANVLTF. The rearrangement joins TRBV27 to TRBJ2-6; D gene ambiguous. The CDR3 sequence is 16 residues long. Germline V CDR1 and CDR2: MNHEY, SMNVEV (reference sequence). V lost 0 bases and J 2 bases, leaving 8 bases between the germline ends.

This clonotype was counted only a few times. As DNA, the CDR3 is TGTGCCAGCAGCGTAGGCGGGGCCCCCGCCCGCAATGAGCAGTTCTTC. The encoded protein is CASSVGGAPARNEQFF. V usage is TRBV9 and J usage is TRBJ2-1; weak D call: TRBD2 (6 bases). Germline V lookup: CDR1 SGDLS, CDR2 YYNGEE. The CDR3 is 16 residues long. The ends were cut back, 0 bases at V and 6 bases at J, with 16 bases in the middle.

This clonotype came up many times. The J gene is TRBJ1-2, the V gene TRBV10-1, with no clear D. Trimming left V 4 bases short and J 0 bases short, with 15 bases between. CDR1 is WNHNN, CDR2 SYGVQD, per germline (reference sequence). CDR3 length equals 16 residues. The CDR3 region is CASSGPQDGTNYGYTF. CDR3 nucleotides: TGCGCCAGCAGTGGTCCGCAGGACGGGACTAACTATGGCTACACCTTC.

Only a few counts were recorded for this clonotype. The V gene is TRBV7-2, the J gene TRBJ1-1; the D is unclear. CDR1 SGHTA and CDR2 FQGNSA come from the germline V gene. This CDR3 region has 13 residues. V shed 7 bases and J shed 1 base, with 10 bases lying between them. The CDR3 DNA reads TGTGCCAGCAACCCTGCCGGGAACACTGAAGCTTTCTTT. The encoded protein is CASNPAGNTEAFF.